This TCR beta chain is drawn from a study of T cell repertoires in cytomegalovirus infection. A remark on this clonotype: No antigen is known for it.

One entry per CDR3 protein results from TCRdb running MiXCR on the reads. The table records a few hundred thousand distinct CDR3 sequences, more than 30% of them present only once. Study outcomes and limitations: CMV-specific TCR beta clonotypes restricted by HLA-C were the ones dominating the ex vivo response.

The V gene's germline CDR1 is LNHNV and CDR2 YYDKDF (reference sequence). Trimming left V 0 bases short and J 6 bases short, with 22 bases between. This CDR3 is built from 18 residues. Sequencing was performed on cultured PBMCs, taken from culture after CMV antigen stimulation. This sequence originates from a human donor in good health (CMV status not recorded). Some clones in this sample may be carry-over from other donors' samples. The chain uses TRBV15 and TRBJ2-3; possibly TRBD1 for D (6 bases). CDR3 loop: CATSRDPWGPQGTDTQYF. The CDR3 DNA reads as TGTGCCACCAGCAGAGATCCGTGGGGTCCCCAGGGGACGGATACGCAGTATTTT.